The 14 T cell receptor beta chains given below trace back to one sample, sequenced in a study of beta chain features in type 1 diabetes. Antigens for these TCRs are unknown. Expressed TCRB transcripts got sequenced, as all isolated RNA was reverse transcribed. The table came from immunoSEQ multiplex PCR; TCRdb's copy has only in-frame clones and leaves some out. This table has 200,000 to 300,000 clones, just over 20% appearing once. Study-level points and caveats: In every one of the four CD4+ subsets, TCRB CDR3s were moderately but significantly shorter in Type 1 diabetes patients.

Material: naive CD4+ T cells from blood. These receptors came from a woman in her thirties or forties with type 1 diabetes.

This clone was recorded a few times. The CDR3 nucleotides read TGTGCCGGAGGACAGGGGACTCCCACTTCTATTGGCTACACCTTC. This codes for CAGGQGTPTSIGYTF. The chain combines TRBV30 with TRBJ1-2, with 9 bases fitting TRBD1. V gave up 8 bases and J gave up 7 bases; unmatched junction bases: 17. The CDR3 spans 15 residues. Per germline, CDR1 GTSNPN and CDR2 SVGIG (reference sequence).

This clone has a handful of counts. V is TRBV28 and J is TRBJ2-5; D perhaps matches TRBD2 (6 bases). Germline V lookup: CDR1 MDHEN, CDR2 SYDVKM. The CDR3 spans 12 residues. V was clipped by 5 bases and J by 4 bases, with 8 bases between them. The CDR3 region has the DNA TGTGCCAGCAGTCCCGGGAGAGAGACCCAGTACTTC. It translates to CASSPGRETQYF. Drawing the rest from reference TRBV28 and TRBJ2-5, the complete variable domain is DVKVTQSSRYLVKRTGEKVFLECVQDMDHENMFWYRQDPGLGLRLIYFSYDVKMKEKGDIPEGYSVSREKKERFSLILESASTNQTSMYLCASSPGRETQYFGPGTRLLVL.

The chain carries TRBV25-1 and TRBJ2-1; D remains ambiguous. CDR3 length: 12 residues. V lost 4 bases and J 5 bases, leaving 6 bases between the germline ends. CDR1 and CDR2 (germline): MGHDK, SYGVNS. The CDR3 here is CASSVRNNEQFF. CDR3 bases: TGTGCCAGCAGTGTGAGGAACAATGAGCAGTTCTTC.

This clone was counted only a few times. J is TRBJ2-1 and V is TRBV15; tentatively, D is TRBD1 (6 bases). Between the trimmed V and J ends, which lost 3 bases and 3 bases, there was a span of 15 bases. The germline CDR1 and CDR2 sequences are LNHNV and YYDKDF (reference sequence). The CDR3 is 16 amino acids. The CDR3 loop is CATSRATGNGYNEQFF. The CDR3 nucleotides read TGTGCCACCAGCAGGGCAACAGGGAATGGCTACAATGAGCAGTTCTTC.

The gene calls are TRBV7-3 and TRBJ2-1; tentatively, D is TRBD2 (6 bases). The CDR3 runs 13 residues. The germline V gene encodes CDR1 SGHTA and CDR2 FQGTGA. V was cut by 6 bases and J by 8 bases, with 14 bases left in between. In DNA, the CDR3 is TGTGCCAGCAGTTCTAGCGTTGACGATGAGCAGTTCTTC. Amino acids: CASSSSVDDEQFF.

V gene TRBV5-1 combines with J gene TRBJ2-1; TRBD1 might be the D (6 bases). V shed 9 bases and J shed 2 bases, with 15 bases lying between them. The germline CDR1 and CDR2 sequences are SGHRS and YFSETQ. The CDR3 is made up of 14 amino acids. The CDR3 spells CATTTGTPYNEQFF. Written as DNA, the CDR3 is TGCGCCACCACAACAGGGACACCCTACAATGAGCAGTTCTTC.

The chain is built from TRBV10-3 and TRBJ1-2; D may be TRBD1 (6 bases). The CDR3 has 12 residues. Germline values: CDR1 ENHRY, CDR2 SYGVKD. Trimming removed 4 bases at V and 3 bases at J, with 6 bases between. The CDR3 sequence is CAISGQDYGYTF. The CDR3 nucleotides read TGTGCCATCAGTGGACAGGACTATGGCTACACCTTC.

The rearrangement joins TRBV28 to TRBJ2-7; 8 bases fit TRBD1. The germline V gene encodes CDR1 MDHEN and CDR2 SYDVKM. CDR3 length equals 13 residues. Germline trimming cut 3 bases from V and 6 bases from J; bases unmatched to any gene: 4. CDR3 nucleotides: TGTGCCAGCAGTTTCATAGACAGGGGCGAGCAGTACTTC. This sequence encodes CASSFIDRGEQYF.

This clone was seen a handful of times. The CDR3 nucleotides read TGTGCCAGCAGCTTGTGGCGGGTCAATCAGCCCCAGCATTTT. Protein product: CASSLWRVNQPQHF. The chain joins TRBV5-6 to TRBJ1-5; D is undetermined. This CDR3 spans 14 amino acids. Germline CDR1 SGHDT, CDR2 YYEEEE. Trimming took 1 base from V and 3 from J, leaving 8 bases between them. Filled out from reference TRBV5-6 and TRBJ1-5, the complete variable domain reads DAGVTQSPTHLIKTRGQQVTLRCSPKSGHDTVSWYQQALGQGPQFIFQYYEEEERQRGNFPDRFSGHQFPNYSSELNVNALLLGDSALYLCASSLWRVNQPQHFGDGTRLSIL.

This chain connects TRBV13 to TRBJ2-7, with 8 bases that match TRBD1. V trimming: 5 bases; J trimming: 5 bases; junction bases outside the gene matches: 5. Germline assignment: CDR1 PRHDT and CDR2 FYEKMQ (reference sequence). There are 13 residues in the CDR3. The DNA for the CDR3 is TGTGCCAGCAGCGCGCAGGGGGCCAACGAGCAGTACTTC. Its translation: CASSAQGANEQYF. The whole variable domain, filled in from reference TRBV13 and TRBJ2-7, reads AAGVIQSPRHLIKEKRETATLKCYPIPRHDTVYWYQQGPGQDPQFLISFYEKMQSDKGSIPDRFSAQQFSDYHSELNMSSLELGDSALYFCASSAQGANEQYFGPGTRLTVT.

In its sample, this clone was seen once. The rearrangement uses TRBV11-3 and TRBJ2-7, with 8 bases lining up with TRBD1. Germline lookup yields CDR1 SGHNT and CDR2 YENEEA. The V and J ends lost 5 bases and 9 bases, in that order; junction bases with no gene match: 12. CDR3 length: 14 residues. In nucleotides, the CDR3 is TGTGCCAGCAGCCCATCTGGACAGGGAACGGGGCAGTACTTC. Translating gives CASSPSGQGTGQYF.

This clone was seen a single time. The V and J genes are TRBV20-1 and TRBJ2-1; TRBD2 matches 8 bases. Trimming cost V 6 bases and J 12 bases; bases outside gene matches: 7. CDR1 DFQATT and CDR2 SNEGSKA come from the germline V gene (reference sequence). There are 11 residues in the CDR3. The CDR3 sequence is CSAAGGAGQFF. The DNA of the CDR3 is TGCAGTGCCGCCGGGGGGGCCGGGCAGTTCTTC.

This CDR3 reads CASSLALEGADEQFF. CDR3 DNA sequence: TGTGCCAGCAGCTTAGCGCTCGAGGGGGCTGATGAGCAGTTCTTC. V gene TRBV7-9 combines with J gene TRBJ2-1; TRBD1 aligns across 7 bases. Looked up from germline, CDR1 is SEHNR and CDR2 is FQNEAQ (reference sequence). The CDR3 has 15 residues. Unmatched junction bases numbered 7, after V lost 0 bases and J lost 8 bases.

This clone has a handful of counts. CDR3 nucleotide sequence: TGTGCCTGCCTCCACGAACCGCAGGGGTACGAGCAGTACTTC. It translates to CACLHEPQGYEQYF. The chain has TRBV30 and TRBJ2-7; D is possibly TRBD1 (6 bases). V dropped 6 bases and J dropped 4 bases, with 19 bases sitting between them. CDR1 is GTSNPN, CDR2 SVGIG, per germline (reference sequence). The CDR3 is 14 residues long.